These 30 T cell receptor beta chains share one sample of origin, sequenced in a study of blood T cell repertoires in COVID-19. The assay was immunoSEQ multiplex PCR, and TCRdb's table has in-frame clones only and misses some. The sample includes fewer than 70,000 clones, around nine tenths of them seen just once. The sequencing input was peripheral blood. The receptors shown here come from a woman in her 70s with active COVID-19.

The V call is TRBV12-3 or TRBV12-4, the J call TRBJ1-2; the D gene is possibly TRBD1 (6 bases). Between the trimmed V and J ends, which lost 3 bases and 4 bases, there was a span of 9 bases. The CDR3 runs 13 residues. The CDR3 nucleotides are TGTGCCAGCAGTTTTAACAGGGTCTATGGCTACACCTTC. Translating gives CASSFNRVYGYTF.

CDR3 nucleotide sequence: TGTGCCAGCAACAATCGTCCGGGACAGAATAATTCACCCCTCCACTTT. It codes for CASNNRPGQNNSPLHF. The chain uses TRBV27 and TRBJ1-6, with 7 nucleotides matching TRBD1. The V segment lost 7 bases and the J segment 5 bases; nucleotides outside the gene matches: 11. From germline, CDR1 is MNHEY and CDR2 SMNVEV (reference sequence). The CDR3 extends over 16 amino acids.

V usage is TRBV5-6 and J usage is TRBJ1-2, with 10 bases lining up with TRBD1. Germline V gene data show CDR1 as SGHDT and CDR2 as YYEEEE. The CDR3 covers 14 residues. V dropped 7 bases and J dropped 7; count of bases not matched to a gene: 10. DNA for the CDR3: TGTGCCAGCTGCCTGTTCCGGGACAGGGGTGGCTACACCTTC. Translating gives CASCLFRDRGGYTF.

This clone was found a few times. The chain employs TRBV18 and TRBJ1-6; 7 bases align to TRBD1. The length of the CDR3 is 13 residues. CDR1 and CDR2 (germline): KGHSH, LQKENI. Trimming cost V 5 bases and J 10 bases; bases outside gene matches: 5. The CDR3 sequence is CASSRQGASPLHF. Here the CDR3 DNA reads TGTGCCAGCTCAAGACAGGGTGCGTCACCCCTCCACTTT.

The chain recombines TRBV7-9 with TRBJ1-1, with a tentative D call TRBD1 (5 bases). The CDR3 is 15 residues long. Germline V gene lookup returns CDR1 SEHNR and CDR2 FQNEAQ (reference sequence). Trimming took 8 bases from V and 0 from J, leaving 16 bases between them. The CDR3: CASQGWGTVNTEAFF. CDR3 DNA sequence: TGTGCCAGCCAAGGGTGGGGGACTGTGAACACTGAAGCTTTCTTT. Looking up the rest from reference TRBV7-9 and TRBJ1-1 gives the full variable domain: DTGVSQNPRHKITKRGQNVTFRCDPISEHNRLYWYRQTLGQGPEFLTYFQNEAQLEKSRLLSDRFSAERPKGSFSTLEIQRTEQGDSAMYLCASQGWGTVNTEAFFGQGTRLTVV.

The CDR3 DNA reads TGTGCCAGCAGCGTATCTGTCGCAGGGGGGGAGACCCAGTACTTC. Encoded protein: CASSVSVAGGETQYF. The chain is built from TRBV9 and TRBJ2-5, with TRBD1 as a possible D gene (7 bases). The V and J ends lost 1 base and 5 bases respectively, with 15 bases between them. Germline assignment: CDR1 SGDLS and CDR2 YYNGEE. This CDR3 region has 15 residues.

The J gene is TRBJ2-1, the V gene TRBV18, with TRBD2 matching 8 bases. V lost 3 bases and J lost 6; bases outside the gene matches: 10. Looked up from germline, CDR1 is KGHSH and CDR2 is LQKENI. This CDR3 comprises 16 residues. The CDR3, as DNA: TGTGCCAGCTCACCCGTTAAGACTAGCGCTGGCAATGAGCAGTTCTTC. The encoded protein is CASSPVKTSAGNEQFF.

The chain employs TRBV9 and TRBJ2-3; D remains unclear. Per the germline V gene, CDR1 is SGDLS and CDR2 is YYNGEE. This CDR3 has 17 residues. V lost 4 bases to trimming and J lost 1 base, with 19 bases between them. In nucleotides, the CDR3 is TGTGCCAGCAGCCGAGAGGTCCTCGCGTCGGGCACAGATACGCAGTATTTT. This encodes CASSREVLASGTDTQYF.

This clone has a single count. The gene calls are TRBV5-1 and TRBJ1-2; 9 nucleotides align to TRBD1. Trimming removed 0 bases from V and 4 bases from J; junction bases left unmatched: 4. The germline CDR1 and CDR2 sequences are SGHRS and YFSETQ. This CDR3 is 15 amino acids long. CDR3: CASSLADRGSYGYTF. CDR3 sequence (DNA): TGCGCCAGCAGCTTGGCGGACAGGGGATCCTATGGCTACACCTTC.

The chain uses TRBV10-3 and TRBJ2-7; 7 nucleotides match TRBD2. Germline V CDR1 and CDR2: ENHRY, SYGVKD. V gave up 0 bases and J gave up 2 bases; unmatched junction bases: 4. The CDR3 runs 15 residues. The CDR3 DNA follows: TGTGCCATCAGTGAGTCACCTAGCGGCGCCTACGAGCAGTACTTC. Protein sequence: CAISESPSGAYEQYF.

The rearrangement joins TRBV2 to TRBJ1-5, with TRBD1 matching over 7 bases. Germline V gene lookup returns CDR1 SNHLY and CDR2 FYNNEI. V lost 0 bases, J lost 5 bases, and 7 bases stayed unmatched. The CDR3 totals 16 residues. As DNA, the CDR3 is TGTGCCAGCAGTGAAGCGCTAGGACAGGTCTATCAGCCCCAGCATTTT. Its translation is CASSEALGQVYQPQHF.

The CDR3 loop is CATSSLLTVGSPYEQYF. CDR3 sequence (DNA): TGTGCCACCAGCAGCCTACTGACGGTCGGGAGTCCCTACGAGCAGTACTTC. The chain is built from TRBV15 and TRBJ2-7; D may be TRBD2 (6 bases). The germline V and J ends were trimmed by 3 bases and 2 bases, with 20 bases remaining between them. CDR3 size: 17 residues. The germline CDR1 and CDR2 sequences are LNHNV and YYDKDF (reference sequence).

V and J are TRBV12-3 or TRBV12-4 and TRBJ1-1, with a possible D match to TRBD1 (6 bases). With 9 bases removed from V and 3 bases from J, the gap between germline ends came to 14 bases. CDR3 length: 13 amino acids. The CDR3 coding sequence is TGTGCCAGTACGGACAGTAGTCACACTGAAGCTTTCTTT. Its protein is CASTDSSHTEAFF.

The genes are TRBV29-1 and TRBJ1-5, with TRBD1 identical over 9 bases. This CDR3 has 13 residues. Germline V gene sequence: CDR1 SQVTM, CDR2 ANQGSEA. The trim removed 6 bases at V and 3 bases at J, leaving 3 bases unmatched. The CDR3 is CSVRDRVNQPQHF. The CDR3 DNA reads as TGCAGCGTCAGGGACAGGGTCAATCAGCCCCAGCATTTT. Filled out from reference TRBV29-1 and TRBJ1-5, the complete variable domain reads SAVISQKPSRDICQRGTSLTIQCQVDSQVTMMFWYRQQPGQSLTLIATANQGSEATYESGFVIDKFPISRPNLTFSTLTVSNMSPEDSSIYLCSVRDRVNQPQHFGDGTRLSIL.

The chain has TRBV27 and TRBJ1-2, with D possibly matching TRBD1 (6 bases). The germline V gene encodes CDR1 MNHEY and CDR2 SMNVEV (reference sequence). CDR3 length: 15 residues. V lost 5 bases and J 0 bases, leaving 13 bases between the germline ends. Here the CDR3 reads CASSPGHQPNYGYTF. The CDR3 region has the DNA TGTGCCAGCAGTCCGGGACATCAGCCTAACTATGGCTACACCTTC.

This chain uses TRBV24-1 with TRBJ2-1; D may be TRBD2 (6 bases). CDR3 length: 16 amino acids. CDR1 KGHDR and CDR2 SFDVKD come from the germline V gene. Trimming removed 1 base at V and 0 bases at J, with 9 bases between. CDR3 sequence: CATSDLTGDSYNEQFF. For the CDR3, the DNA is TGTGCCACCAGTGATTTAACGGGAGACTCCTACAATGAGCAGTTCTTC.

This sequence joins TRBV27 and TRBJ2-1; 10 bases match TRBD2. This CDR3 contains 15 residues. J was trimmed by 4 bases and V by 7 bases; bases with no gene match: 7. In germline, CDR1 is MNHEY, CDR2 SMNVEV (reference sequence). The DNA of the CDR3 is TGTGCCAGCACCCCCAGAGCGGGAGGGTACAATGAGCAGTTCTTC. Its protein product is CASTPRAGGYNEQFF.

The rearrangement joins TRBV12-5 to TRBJ2-1; the match to TRBD2 covers 16 bases. The germline V gene has CDR1 LGHNT and CDR2 FRNRAP. The CDR3 is made up of 18 amino acids. V lost 5 bases to trimming and J lost 1 base; unmatched junction nucleotides: 5. CDR3 DNA: TGTGCTAGTGGTAGAACGGGACTAGCGGGAGGGTCCTACAATGAGCAGTTCTTC. This encodes CASGRTGLAGGSYNEQFF.

The rearrangement joins TRBV18 to TRBJ1-5, with 7 bases lining up with TRBD1. The germline gives CDR1 KGHSH, CDR2 LQKENI. The CDR3 sequence is 16 residues long. V dropped 3 bases and J dropped 2; count of bases not matched to a gene: 7. The CDR3 coding sequence is TGTGCCAGCTCACCGCTCCCAGGGGGAGGCAATCAGCCCCAGCATTTT. It specifies CASSPLPGGGNQPQHF. The variable domain in full, with the rest retrieved from reference TRBV18 and TRBJ1-5, is NAGVMQNPRHLVRRRGQEARLRCSPMKGHSHVYWYRQLPEEGLKFMVYLQKENIIDESGMPKERFSAEFPKEGPSILRIQQVVRGDSAAYFCASSPLPGGGNQPQHFGDGTRLSIL.

This chain links TRBV15 with TRBJ2-7; 10 bases line up with TRBD2. The CDR3 is 17 amino acids. Germline trimming cut 0 bases from V and 7 bases from J; bases unmatched to any gene: 12. Per the germline V gene, CDR1 is LNHNV and CDR2 is YYDKDF (reference sequence). This chain's CDR3 is CATSRDLAASGSAEQYF. The CDR3 region has the DNA TGTGCCACCAGCAGAGATCTGGCGGCTAGCGGGAGTGCTGAGCAGTACTTC.

The chain links TRBV6-5 to TRBJ1-5, with D possibly matching TRBD1 (6 bases). V dropped 8 bases and J dropped 0 bases, with 14 bases sitting between them. This CDR3 is built from 15 residues. CDR1 MNHEY and CDR2 SVGAGI come from the germline V gene. The CDR3 DNA sequence: TGTGCCAGCGGAGGGGGGGGCGCTAGCAATCAGCCCCAGCATTTT. It yields the protein CASGGGGASNQPQHF.

J is TRBJ2-1 and V is TRBV6-5, with 9 positions matching TRBD1. Looked up from germline, CDR1 is MNHEY and CDR2 is SVGAGI. This CDR3 has 14 amino acids. V lost 6 bases to trimming and J lost 5 bases; unmatched junction nucleotides: 5. The CDR3 loop reads CASSRGTGNNEQFF. Written as DNA, the CDR3 is TGTGCCAGCAGCCGTGGGACAGGGAACAATGAGCAGTTCTTC.

The V and J genes are TRBV6-2 or TRBV6-3 and TRBJ1-4; 7 nucleotides match TRBD1. This CDR3 is 16 amino acids long. Germline V CDR1 and CDR2: MNHEY, SVGEGT. V lost 2 bases to trimming and J lost 3 bases; unmatched junction nucleotides: 6. The CDR3 DNA reads as TGTGCCAGCAGTTACGGAAAGCAGGGGGCTAATGAAAAACTGTTTTTT. Protein product: CASSYGKQGANEKLFF.

The gene calls are TRBV5-6 and TRBJ2-5; 10 bases fit TRBD1. The germline gives CDR1 SGHDT, CDR2 YYEEEE. The V segment lost 3 bases and the J segment 5 bases; nucleotides outside the gene matches: 7. The CDR3 is made up of 15 amino acids. The DNA of the CDR3 is TGTGCCAGCAGCTCCCGGGACAGGGGTGGGGAGACCCAGTACTTC. Translating it yields CASSSRDRGGETQYF.

This chain joins TRBV4-2 and TRBJ2-7; TRBD1 might be the D (6 bases). The CDR3 covers 14 residues. Germline CDR1 and CDR2: LGHNA and YNFKEQ. Trimming removed 4 bases at V and 0 bases at J, with 10 bases between. CDR3 DNA: TGTGCCAGCAGCCTTGGACAGCCCTCCTACGAGCAGTACTTC. It specifies CASSLGQPSYEQYF.

J is TRBJ2-1 and V is TRBV28; 12 positions match TRBD1. J was trimmed by 8 bases and V by 7 bases; bases with no gene match: 9. The CDR3 has 15 amino acids. Germline CDR1 is MDHEN and CDR2 is SYDVKM. CDR3 nucleotide sequence: TGTGCCAGCATCGTACCCGGGACAGGGGGCTATGAGCAGTTCTTC. It encodes CASIVPGTGGYEQFF. The entire variable domain, with the rest obtained from reference TRBV28 and TRBJ2-1, is as follows: DVKVTQSSRYLVKRTGEKVFLECVQDMDHENMFWYRQDPGLGLRLIYFSYDVKMKEKGDIPEGYSVSREKKERFSLILESASTNQTSMYLCASIVPGTGGYEQFFGPGTRLTVL.

V gene TRBV7-3 combines with J gene TRBJ2-1; D perhaps matches TRBD1 (6 bases). V was trimmed by 5 bases and J by 6 bases, leaving 11 bases between them. The CDR3 is 13 amino acids. Germline V CDR1 and CDR2: SGHTA, FQGTGA. The CDR3 DNA reads TGTGCCAGCAGCCACCGGGACACCAATGAGCAGTTCTTC. Translating gives CASSHRDTNEQFF. Variable domain in full (rest from reference TRBV7-3 and TRBJ2-1): GAGVSQTPSNKVTEKGKYVELRCDPISGHTALYWYRQSLGQGPEFLIYFQGTGAADDSGLPNDRFFAVRPEGSVSTLKIQRTERGDSAVYLCASSHRDTNEQFFGPGTRLTVL.

The CDR3 nucleotides read TGTGCCTGGAGCGGGACAGGGAACGAGCAGTACTTC. Protein: CAWSGTGNEQYF. The chain is built from TRBV30 and TRBJ2-7, with 9 bases lining up with TRBD1. Germline CDR1 is GTSNPN and CDR2 is SVGIG (reference sequence). The ends lost 3 bases at V and 5 bases at J; junction bases unmatched: 2. The CDR3 runs to 12 residues.

The rearrangement joins TRBV11-1 to TRBJ2-7; D gene uncertain. V dropped 2 bases and J dropped 4 bases, with 6 bases sitting between them. CDR3 length: 12 residues. The germline V gene encodes CDR1 SGHAT and CDR2 FQDESV (reference sequence). The CDR3, as DNA: TGTGCCAGCAGCTTATTGAGGTACGAGCAGTACTTC. It specifies CASSLLRYEQYF.

The chain links TRBV30 to TRBJ2-3; the D is unclear. V was pared by 6 bases and J by 8 bases, with 18 bases between. Germline assignment: CDR1 GTSNPN and CDR2 SVGIG (reference sequence). The CDR3 runs 13 residues. CDR3 coding DNA: TGTGCCTGCCCGTGTTGGGCTGTCGGTACGCAGTATTTT. This encodes CACPCWAVGTQYF.